This T cell receptor beta chain was identified in a study of spatial heterogeneity in lung cancer (dated by TCRdb to 2018 to 2020). Turning to the overall study: Beta-chain transcripts were consistently detected in greater numbers than alpha-chain transcripts, which likely reflects a higher abundance of beta-chain transcripts. A strong correlation was found between TCR transcript counts in tumor regions and a T cell transcriptional module score from matched bulk RNA-seq. In the raw uncorrected reads, each unique combination of TCR and UMI appeared on average more than ten times. The study quantitatively compared TCR alpha and beta repertoires across multiple tumor regions, matched nontumor lung and blood in non-small cell lung cancer. TCR repertoire features were related to nonsynonymous mutation counts determined by whole-exome sequencing of tumor tissue. Both alpha and beta chains were TCR-sequenced in a few hundred tumor regions, under 70 matched nontumor lung samples and around 54 PBMC samples obtained at surgery. The full study reports these points: Additional single-cell paired TCR alpha and beta sequencing was considered necessary to confirm, at a functional level, the hypothesis that regional TCRs recognize regional mutations. The tumor nonsynonymous mutation count correlated with the number of expanded alpha and beta TCRs within the tumor. TCR-seq coverage of tumor T cells was estimated at only around 6.7% for alpha chains and roughly 13% for beta chains. Counts of ubiquitous and regional expanded TCRs correlated with counts of ubiquitous and regional nonsynonymous mutations, respectively.

Concerning this clonotype itself: The antigen it binds to is not known. Per-base quality was not reported, and no clone a single base away is much larger than it.

Preparation of the library involved 5' RACE. Instrument used: NextSeq 500. To allow correction of PCR and sequencing errors, the TCR library protocol tagged every TCR cDNA molecule with a unique molecular identifier. As for the original processing: TCR identification, UMI-based error correction and CDR3 extraction were all carried out with Decombinator tools. Expanded TCRs were defined as those above a frequency of 2 per 1,000, corresponding to the top 1% of the tumor frequency distribution. Expanded tumor TCRs were classed as regional if statistically deemed absent (corrected P<0.05) from at least one tumor region, otherwise ubiquitous. Renyi diversity was computed with the R vegan package after each repertoire had been subsampled 100 times to 5,000 TCRs. CDR3 similarity networks were built from amino acid triplet string-kernel similarity, connecting CDR3s with pairwise similarity above 0.82. TCRdb cleaned the public reads at Q25 with fastp, built clones with MiXCR and kept in-frame beta chains. Every CDR3 protein is listed once, alongside the most common genes and DNA of its rows. The V and J calls and clone size come from TCRdb's table, not from the authors' own analysis. Across this sample there are about 2,800 distinct CDR3 sequences, with almost 4.5% seen only once. 18% of the sample belongs to the ten largest clones.

According to the germline V gene (reference sequence), CDR1 reads SEHNR and CDR2 reads FQNEAQ. From V the trimming removes 5 bases and from J it removes 3 bases, while the gene matches leave 10 bases of the junction unaccounted for. Including cysteine and phenylalanine, the CDR3 has 16 amino acids. Here the CDR3 DNA is all that survives: 48 bases in frame from base 1. The intended sense of this specimen's time point label: sample taken at primary tumor resection. The donors were 60 to 80 patients from the lung TRACERx cohort who had early-stage, untreated non-small cell lung cancer. For TCR sequencing, whole RNA was extracted from tumor and nontumor lung tissue, or from cryopreserved PBMC samples, and no cell sorting was done. A patient was chosen for TCR sequencing only when enough RNA was available from at least two tumor regions. A lung pathologist reviewed the tumor and adjacent nontumor lung specimens before the specimens were selected.

The source is a female donor with early-stage non-small cell lung cancer. Material: lung tumor tissue, obtained at surgery. The chain was built from TRBV7-9 and TRBJ2-5; 9 bases in the junction line up with TRBD1. CDR3 sequence: CASSPGGTGPEETQYF. The DNA is TGTGCCAGCAGCCCAGGCGGGACAGGGCCCGAAGAGACCCAGTACTTC.